This T cell receptor (beta chain) was documented in a study of blood T cell repertoires in COVID-19. Across the whole study: The United States, Italy and Spain provided the acute and convalescent COVID-19 samples. PBMCs, B-cell-depleted T cells, or T cells were the source of the cDNA or gDNA that made up the material.

Authors' methods: Reference gene primer amplification in the assay estimated nucleated cell counts. Libraries were prepared by immunoSEQ multiplex PCR; TCRdb keeps only in-frame clonotypes and omits some of them. The D gene and trimming were derived from the DNA, and the V and J assignments and clone size from that table. The repertoire includes fewer than 25,000 clones, roughly 87% of them detected once, and 9% to 10% sits in the top ten. Between the trimmed V and J ends, which lost 7 bases and 6 bases, there was a span of 12 bases. Germline CDR1 MDHEN, CDR2 SYDVKM. The CDR3 sequence is 13 residues long.

The sequence derives from a man aged 65 to 85 with acute or convalescent COVID-19. The chain couples TRBV28 to TRBJ1-4; possibly TRBD1 for D (5 bases). Sequences were obtained from peripheral blood. The CDR3 reads CASMQGMDEKLFF. The CDR3 DNA reads TGTGCCAGCATGCAGGGTATGGATGAAAAACTGTTTTTT.